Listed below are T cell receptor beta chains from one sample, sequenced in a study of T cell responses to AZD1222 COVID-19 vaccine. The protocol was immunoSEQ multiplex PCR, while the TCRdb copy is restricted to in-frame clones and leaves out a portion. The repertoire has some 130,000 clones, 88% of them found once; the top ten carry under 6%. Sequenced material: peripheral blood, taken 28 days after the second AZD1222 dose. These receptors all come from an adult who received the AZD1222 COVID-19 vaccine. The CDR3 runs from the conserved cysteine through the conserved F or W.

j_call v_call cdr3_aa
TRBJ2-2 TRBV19 CASSPQLPANTGELFF
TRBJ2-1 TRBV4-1 CASSSRKAYNEQFF
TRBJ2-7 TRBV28 CASSPTREGYEQYF
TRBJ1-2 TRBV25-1 CASSPTGEVGYTF
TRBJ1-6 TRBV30 CAWSVGDNSPLHF
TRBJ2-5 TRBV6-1 CASSEGSSGTLEETQYF
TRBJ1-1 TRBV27 CASTRVPIEAFF
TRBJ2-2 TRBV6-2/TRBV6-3 CASSYGSGLTGELFF
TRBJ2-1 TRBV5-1 CASSGPWEGEQFF
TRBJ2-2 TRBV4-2 CASSLLRSNTGELFF
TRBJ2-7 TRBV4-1 CASSQGSDRVTYEQYF
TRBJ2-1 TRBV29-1 CSVERQGRIVEQFF
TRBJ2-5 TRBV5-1 CASSWGGPGETQYF
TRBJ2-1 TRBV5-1 CASSLTSGGAYNEQFF
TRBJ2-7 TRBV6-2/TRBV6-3 CASSYGAGISYEQYF
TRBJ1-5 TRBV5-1 CASSPGGNQPQHF
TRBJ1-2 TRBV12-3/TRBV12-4 CASSRTANYGYTF
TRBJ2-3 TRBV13 CASSFEGADTQYF
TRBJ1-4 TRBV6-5 CASSSHDRPLEKLFF
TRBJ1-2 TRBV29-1 CSVDRQGSTF
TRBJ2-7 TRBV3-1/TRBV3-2 CASSQEVRTGSYEQYF
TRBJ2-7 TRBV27 CASSLGSGLAGATYEQYF
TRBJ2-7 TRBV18 CASSSGLAGDWGEQYF
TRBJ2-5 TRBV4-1 CASSQDPASKTQYF
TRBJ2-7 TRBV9 CASSRGYEQYF
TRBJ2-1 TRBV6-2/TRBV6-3 CASSYSFRRQLYNEQFF
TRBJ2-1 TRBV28 CASSLSGYNNEQFF
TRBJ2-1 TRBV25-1 CASSEDSPNEQFF
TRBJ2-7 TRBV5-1 CASSWGPGVYEQYF
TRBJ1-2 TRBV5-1 CASSPSTGTFAYYGYTF
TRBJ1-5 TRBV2 CASSVNQPQHF
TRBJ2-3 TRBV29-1 CSVVLRDTQYF
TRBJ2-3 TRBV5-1 CASSASGVSTDTQYF
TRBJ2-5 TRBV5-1 CASSPGLAGVETQYF
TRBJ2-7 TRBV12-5 CASGLSDLAYEQYF
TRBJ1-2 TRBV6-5 CASSTQVANYGYTF
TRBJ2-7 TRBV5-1 CASSSRQGWTEQYF
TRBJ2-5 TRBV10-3 CAISESGISGVNF
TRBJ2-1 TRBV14 CASSQERTRVVNEQFF
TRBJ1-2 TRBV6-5 CASSYGGTGTRGYTF
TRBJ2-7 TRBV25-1 CASRAETYEQYF
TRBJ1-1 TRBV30 CAWSVLGQGAEAFF
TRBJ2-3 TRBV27 CASSRSTGADTDTQYF
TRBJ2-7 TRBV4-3 CASSPLWTGVHEQYF
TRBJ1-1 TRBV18 CASSQGQIIEAFF
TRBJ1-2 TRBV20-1 CSARIGLGYTF
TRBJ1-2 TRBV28 CASSYNGRIDYGYTF
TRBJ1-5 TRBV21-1 CASSKRAGDQPQHF